This T cell receptor beta chain is from a study of CD8 T cells in Susac syndrome. This CDR3 spans 15 amino acids. V trimming: 6 bases; J trimming: 0 bases; junction bases outside the gene matches: 5. Germline CDR1 and CDR2: MNHEY and SMNVEV (reference sequence). The table lists this clonotype with a count of one. Reverse transcription of roughly 0.5 to 1 ug RNA was carried out with random hexamers. MiXCR, applied by TCRdb to the immunoSEQ multiplex PCR reads, yields one record per CDR3 protein. This table holds 250,000 to 300,000 distinct CDR3 sequences, roughly 85% found once. The clonotype originates from a human donor with multiple sclerosis. The sequencing input was CD8+ T cells from PBMCs. The rearrangement uses TRBV27 and TRBJ2-1; 7 bases line up with TRBD1. The CDR3 nucleotides read TGTGCCAGCAGGGACCACAGGGGCTCCTACAATGAGCAGTTCTTC. Its translation: CASRDHRGSYNEQFF.